The 18 T cell receptor beta chains presented below share a single source sample, sequenced in a study of cytomegalovirus exposure and HLA in healthy donors. The study ran its PCR with 60 Vbeta and 13 Jbeta primers. Using immunoSEQ multiplex PCR, the repertoire was profiled, and TCRdb retains in-frame clones only, with some absent. The sample consists of 150,000 to 200,000 clones, roughly 80% of them appearing once. Sequenced sample: PBMCs. The receptor source for this set is a female donor in good health and CMV-seronegative.

CDR3 in DNA: TGTGCCAGCAGACGGACAGGGAGGAACAATGAGCAGTTCTTC. Translating gives CASRRTGRNNEQFF. The chain employs TRBV6-5 and TRBJ2-1; 8 bases are shared with TRBD1. This CDR3 is 14 amino acids long. V shed 6 bases and J 5 bases; nucleotides not matched to a gene: 6. Germline CDR1 MNHEY, CDR2 SVGAGI.

The chain combines TRBV6-4 with TRBJ1-6, with no clear D. Germline V gives CDR1 MRHNA, CDR2 SNTAGT. Between the trimmed V and J ends, which lost 6 bases and 5 bases, there was a span of 11 bases. This CDR3 is 14 amino acids long. The CDR3 reads CASRVEPDNSPLHF. The DNA of the CDR3 is TGTGCCAGCAGGGTGGAGCCAGATAATTCACCCCTCCACTTT.

This CDR3 reads CASSSEPRGDTEAFF. The CDR3 DNA reads as TGCGCCAGCAGCTCGGAACCCAGGGGTGACACTGAAGCTTTCTTT. V is TRBV5-1 and J is TRBJ1-1, with D perhaps TRBD1 (6 bases). The CDR3 totals 15 residues. CDR1 SGHRS and CDR2 YFSETQ come from the germline V gene. Trimming stripped 3 bases from V and 3 bases from J, with 15 bases between.

The V gene is TRBV25-1, the J gene TRBJ2-1; 12 positions match TRBD2. Germline trimming cut 4 bases from V and 4 bases from J; bases unmatched to any gene: 5. There are 16 residues in the CDR3. Germline V gene lookup returns CDR1 MGHDK and CDR2 SYGVNS. DNA of the CDR3: TGTGCCAGCAGTGCCACGACTAGCGGGAGATACAATGAGCAGTTCTTC. This translates into CASSATTSGRYNEQFF.

This clone was detected a few times. V is TRBV30 and J is TRBJ1-5, with TRBD1 identical over 12 bases. Germline V lookup: CDR1 GTSNPN, CDR2 SVGIG (reference sequence). The trim removed 5 bases at V and 5 bases at J, leaving 7 bases unmatched. The CDR3 extends over 15 amino acids. The CDR3 DNA follows: TGTGCCTGGGGGACAGGGGGCTTCGGTTATCAGCCCCAGCATTTT. This sequence encodes CAWGTGGFGYQPQHF.

V usage is TRBV6-1 and J usage is TRBJ1-2; 9 bases fit TRBD1. Germline CDR1 reads MNHNS; CDR2 reads SASEGT. This CDR3 has 14 residues. Trimming removed 6 bases from V and 11 bases from J; junction bases left unmatched: 13. Here the CDR3 reads CASRPSGDRVGYTF. CDR3 nucleotide sequence: TGTGCCAGCAGGCCCTCCGGGGACAGGGTAGGATACACCTTC.

The chain carries TRBV5-4 and TRBJ1-2, with D perhaps TRBD1 (6 bases). V lost 0 bases and J 2 bases, leaving 11 bases between the germline ends. Germline-derived CDR1 and CDR2 are SGHNT and YYREEE (reference sequence). The CDR3 has 15 residues. The CDR3 nucleotides are TGTGCCAGCAGCTTGGCCACAGGGATGAACTATGGCTACACCTTC. The encoded protein is CASSLATGMNYGYTF.

This clone appeared a single time. The J gene is TRBJ2-5, the V gene TRBV27; 13 positions agree with TRBD2. From germline, CDR1 is MNHEY and CDR2 SMNVEV (reference sequence). V was clipped by 0 bases and J by 4 bases; unmatched bases: 2. The CDR3 is made up of 16 amino acids. Here the CDR3 DNA reads TGTGCCAGCAGTTTATCACTAGCGGGAGGGGGAGAGACCCAGTACTTC. Residues: CASSLSLAGGGETQYF.

The genes are TRBV18 and TRBJ1-2; tentatively, D is TRBD1 (6 bases). The CDR3 spans 15 residues. V shed 3 bases and J shed 8 bases, with 19 bases lying between them. Looked up from germline, CDR1 is KGHSH and CDR2 is LQKENI. The CDR3 loop is CASSPTAAGARGYTF. CDR3 in DNA: TGTGCCAGCTCACCCACCGCCGCAGGGGCGCGAGGCTACACCTTC. Full variable domain (remainder filled in from reference TRBV18 and TRBJ1-2): NAGVMQNPRHLVRRRGQEARLRCSPMKGHSHVYWYRQLPEEGLKFMVYLQKENIIDESGMPKERFSAEFPKEGPSILRIQQVVRGDSAAYFCASSPTAAGARGYTFGSGTRLTVV.

The V and J genes are TRBV19 and TRBJ1-4, with D maybe TRBD1 (6 bases). V was shortened by 5 bases and J by 7 bases, with 17 bases between the two germline ends. Germline loops: CDR1 LNHDA, CDR2 SQIVND (reference sequence). This CDR3 region has 15 residues. The CDR3 DNA sequence: TGTGCCAGTAGTCTGAGTGGGGGCGAAGTTGAAAAACTGTTTTTT. Its protein product is CASSLSGGEVEKLFF.

The V and J genes are TRBV30 and TRBJ1-2; TRBD1 matches 7 bases. Looked up from germline, CDR1 is GTSNPN and CDR2 is SVGIG (reference sequence). This CDR3 has 17 residues. V was clipped by 0 bases and J by 2 bases; unmatched bases: 12. CDR3 in amino acids: CAWSVLGDSERNYGYTF. The CDR3 coding sequence is TGTGCCTGGAGTGTATTGGGGGACAGCGAAAGAAACTATGGCTACACCTTC. Filled out from reference TRBV30 and TRBJ1-2, the complete variable domain reads SQTIHQWPATLVQPVGSPLSLECTVEGTSNPNLYWYRQAAGRGLQLLFYSVGIGQISSEVPQNLSASRPQDRQFILSSKKLLLSDSGFYLCAWSVLGDSERNYGYTFGSGTRLTVV.

The chain has TRBV5-1 and TRBJ2-3; TRBD2 agrees at 7 bases. CDR1 SGHRS and CDR2 YFSETQ come from the germline V gene. The V gene end was trimmed by 4 bases and the J gene end by 0 bases; junction bases not matched to a gene: 14. This CDR3 spans 18 amino acids. The CDR3 reads CASSRGEAVASSTDTQYF. In DNA, the CDR3 is TGCGCCAGCAGCCGGGGGGAAGCGGTTGCCTCTAGCACAGATACGCAGTATTTT.

This sequence joins TRBV6-1 and TRBJ1-2, with TRBD1 matching over 7 bases. CDR3 size: 14 residues. Germline V gives CDR1 MNHNS, CDR2 SASEGT. Trimming at V came to 3 bases and at J to 6 bases, leaving 7 bases not matched to a gene. The CDR3 here is CASSESGGWNGYTF. The DNA of the CDR3 is TGTGCCAGCAGTGAGTCAGGGGGGTGGAATGGCTACACCTTC.

CDR3 loop: CASSLRGGADYGYTF. The CDR3 DNA reads as TGTGCCAGTAGTTTGCGGGGTGGCGCAGATTATGGCTACACCTTC. V usage is TRBV19 and J usage is TRBJ1-2; D is uncertain. V was clipped by 5 bases and J by 5 bases, with 18 bases between them. The germline V gene has CDR1 LNHDA and CDR2 SQIVND (reference sequence). The CDR3 sequence is 15 residues long.

The rearrangement joins TRBV6-5 to TRBJ2-3; TRBD1 matches 9 bases. V shed 4 bases and J 1 base; nucleotides not matched to a gene: 6. Germline V CDR1 and CDR2: MNHEY, SVGAGI. The CDR3 is 16 residues long. The DNA of the CDR3 is TGTGCCAGCAGTTTAAACAGGGGGCGCGGCACAGATACGCAGTATTTT. It is translated as CASSLNRGRGTDTQYF.

The chain has TRBV5-4 and TRBJ2-5; 10 bases map to TRBD1. The DNA end lines up better with TRBJ2-7; the J call may be wrong. The CDR3 has 13 amino acids. Per germline, CDR1 SGHNT and CDR2 YYREEE (reference sequence). The CDR3 here is CASSTGQGDEQYF. The CDR3, as DNA: TGTGCCAGCAGCACCGGACAGGGGGACGAGCAGTACTTC.

The chain has TRBV6-1 and TRBJ1-2; D is possibly TRBD1 (5 bases). Trimming stripped 0 bases from V and 6 bases from J, with 11 bases between. Germline loops: CDR1 MNHNS, CDR2 SASEGT. This CDR3 has 14 amino acids. The CDR3 region is CASSEALGLNGYTF. CDR3 bases: TGTGCCAGCAGTGAAGCGTTGGGACTGAATGGCTACACCTTC.

This clone was picked up one time. V is TRBV7-3 and J is TRBJ1-2, with 7 positions matching TRBD1. The CDR3 is made up of 13 amino acids. The V gene's germline CDR1 is SGHTA and CDR2 FQGTGA. Trimming removed 5 bases from V and 5 bases from J; junction bases left unmatched: 5. The CDR3 region has the DNA TGTGCCAGCAGCCCCAGGGGGTCTTATGGCTACACCTTC. Amino acids: CASSPRGSYGYTF.